What follows describes a single T cell receptor beta chain. The sample is drawn from a study of shared clonotypes between healthy human individuals. CD4+ cells yielded CD45RA+ naive and CD45RA-negative memory subsets. Libraries were prepared by immunoSEQ multiplex PCR; TCRdb keeps only in-frame clonotypes and omits some of them. The sample comprises 2 million to 2.5 million clones, roughly 93% of which are singletons, and about 0.38% rests with the top ten. Trimming removed 3 bases from V and 3 bases from J, with 26 bases in between. The germline V gene encodes CDR1 SGHNT and CDR2 YENEEA. The CDR3 runs 20 residues.

This TCR was sampled from a man younger than 35 in good health. Some clones in this sample may be carry-over from other donors' samples. The sequenced sample was naive CD4+ T cells from PBMCs. Stated subset: CD45RA+ positively selected. The J gene is TRBJ2-2, the V gene TRBV11-3; D possibly corresponds to TRBD1 (5 bases). As DNA, the CDR3 is TGTGCCAGCAGCTTCCGATACATTTGGGTAGAAGCGACAGACACCGGGGAGCTGTTTTTT. Its protein is CASSFRYIWVEATDTGELFF.